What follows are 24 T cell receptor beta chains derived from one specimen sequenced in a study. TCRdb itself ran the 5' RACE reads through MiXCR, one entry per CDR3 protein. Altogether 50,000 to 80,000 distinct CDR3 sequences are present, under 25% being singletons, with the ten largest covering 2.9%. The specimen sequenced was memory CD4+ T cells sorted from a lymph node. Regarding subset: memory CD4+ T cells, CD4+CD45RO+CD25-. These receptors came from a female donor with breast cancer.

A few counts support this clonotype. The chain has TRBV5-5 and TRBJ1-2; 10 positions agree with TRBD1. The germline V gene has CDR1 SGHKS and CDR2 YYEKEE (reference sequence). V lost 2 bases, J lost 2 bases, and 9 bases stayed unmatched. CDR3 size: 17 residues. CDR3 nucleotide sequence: TGTGCCAGCAGCTTAGCTATTCCGGGACAGGGGAACTATGGCTACACCTTC. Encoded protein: CASSLAIPGQGNYGYTF.

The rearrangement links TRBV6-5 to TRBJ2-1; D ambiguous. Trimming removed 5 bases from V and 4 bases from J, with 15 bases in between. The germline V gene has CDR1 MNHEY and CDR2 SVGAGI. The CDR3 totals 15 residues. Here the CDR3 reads CASSPRTVGYNEQFF. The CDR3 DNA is TGTGCCAGCAGTCCTAGGACCGTGGGGTACAATGAGCAGTTCTTC.

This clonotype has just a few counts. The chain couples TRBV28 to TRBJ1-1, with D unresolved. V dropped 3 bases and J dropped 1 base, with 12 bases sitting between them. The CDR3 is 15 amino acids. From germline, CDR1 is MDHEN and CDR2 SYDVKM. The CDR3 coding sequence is TGTGCCAGCAGTTTTTGGGATCTCACGAACACTGAAGCTTTCTTT. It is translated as CASSFWDLTNTEAFF. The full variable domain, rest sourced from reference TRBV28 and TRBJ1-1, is DVKVTQSSRYLVKRTGEKVFLECVQDMDHENMFWYRQDPGLGLRLIYFSYDVKMKEKGDIPEGYSVSREKKERFSLILESASTNQTSMYLCASSFWDLTNTEAFFGQGTRLTVV.

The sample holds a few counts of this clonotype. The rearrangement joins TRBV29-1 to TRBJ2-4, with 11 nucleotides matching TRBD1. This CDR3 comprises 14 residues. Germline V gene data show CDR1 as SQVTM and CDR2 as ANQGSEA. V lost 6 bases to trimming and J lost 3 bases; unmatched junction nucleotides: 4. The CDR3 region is CSVAGTGGKNIQYF. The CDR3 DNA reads TGCAGCGTGGCCGGGACAGGGGGCAAAAACATTCAGTACTTC.

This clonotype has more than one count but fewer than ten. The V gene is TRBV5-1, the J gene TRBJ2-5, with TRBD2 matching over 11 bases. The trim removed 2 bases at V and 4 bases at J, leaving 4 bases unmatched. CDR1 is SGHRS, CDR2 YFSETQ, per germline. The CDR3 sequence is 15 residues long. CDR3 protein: CASSFRLAGRETQYF. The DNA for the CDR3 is TGCGCCAGCAGCTTCCGACTAGCGGGACGAGAGACCCAGTACTTC.

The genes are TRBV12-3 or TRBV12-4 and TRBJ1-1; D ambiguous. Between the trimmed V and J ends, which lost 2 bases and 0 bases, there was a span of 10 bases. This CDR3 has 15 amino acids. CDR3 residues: CASSLFAQLNTEAFF. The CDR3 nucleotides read TGTGCCAGCAGTTTATTTGCGCAGTTGAACACTGAAGCTTTCTTT.

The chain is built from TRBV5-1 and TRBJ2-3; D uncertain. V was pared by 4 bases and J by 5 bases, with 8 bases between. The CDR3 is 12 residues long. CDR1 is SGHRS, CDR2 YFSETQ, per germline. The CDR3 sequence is CASSVERDTQYF. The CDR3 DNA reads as TGCGCCAGCAGCGTAGAGCGAGATACGCAGTATTTT.

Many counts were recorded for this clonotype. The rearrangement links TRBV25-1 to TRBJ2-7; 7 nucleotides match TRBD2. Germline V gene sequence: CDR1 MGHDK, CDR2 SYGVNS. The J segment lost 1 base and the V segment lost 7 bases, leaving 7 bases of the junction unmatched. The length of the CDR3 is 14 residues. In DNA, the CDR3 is TGTGCCAGCAAAAGAAGCGGGGATTCCTACGAGCAGTACTTC. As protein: CASKRSGDSYEQYF.

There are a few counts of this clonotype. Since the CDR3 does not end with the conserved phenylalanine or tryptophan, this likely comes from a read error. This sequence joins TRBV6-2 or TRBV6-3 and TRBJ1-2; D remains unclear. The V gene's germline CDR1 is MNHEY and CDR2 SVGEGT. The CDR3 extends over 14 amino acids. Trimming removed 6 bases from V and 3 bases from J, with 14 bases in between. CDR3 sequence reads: CASRLHLVDYGYTL. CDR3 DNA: TGTGCCAGCAGATTACATCTGGTGGACTATGGCTACACCCTC.

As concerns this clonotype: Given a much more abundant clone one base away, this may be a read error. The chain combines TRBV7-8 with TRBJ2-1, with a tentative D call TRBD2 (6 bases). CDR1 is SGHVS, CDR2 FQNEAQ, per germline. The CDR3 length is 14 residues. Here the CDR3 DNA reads TGTTCCAGCAGCTTAAGCGGGCTAAACAATGAGCAGTTCTTC. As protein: CSSSLSGLNNEQFF.

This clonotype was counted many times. CDR3 protein: CASSFSRAGTEGYTF. DNA for the CDR3: TGTGCCAGCAGTTTCTCGAGAGCCGGGACGGAGGGCTACACCTTC. The rearrangement uses TRBV6-6 and TRBJ1-2, with D perhaps matching TRBD1 (5 bases). Trimming took off 4 bases at V and 8 bases at J, with 20 bases between the two ends. The CDR3 extends over 15 amino acids. Germline V CDR1 and CDR2: MNHNY, SVGAGI (reference sequence).

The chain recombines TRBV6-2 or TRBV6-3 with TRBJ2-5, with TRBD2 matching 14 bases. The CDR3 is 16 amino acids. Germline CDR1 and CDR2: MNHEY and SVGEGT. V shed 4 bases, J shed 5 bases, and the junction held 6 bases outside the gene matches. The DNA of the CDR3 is TGTGCCAGCAGTTCCGGACTAGCGGGAGGAGGGGAGACCCAGTACTTC. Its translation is CASSSGLAGGGETQYF.

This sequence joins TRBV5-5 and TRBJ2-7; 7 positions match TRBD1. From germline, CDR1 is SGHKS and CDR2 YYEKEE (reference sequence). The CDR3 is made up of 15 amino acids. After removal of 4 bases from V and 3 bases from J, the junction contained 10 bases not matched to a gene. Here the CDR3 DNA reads TGTGCCAGCAGCCGATCTACTCGGGACAGCTACGAGCAGTACTTC. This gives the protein CASSRSTRDSYEQYF.

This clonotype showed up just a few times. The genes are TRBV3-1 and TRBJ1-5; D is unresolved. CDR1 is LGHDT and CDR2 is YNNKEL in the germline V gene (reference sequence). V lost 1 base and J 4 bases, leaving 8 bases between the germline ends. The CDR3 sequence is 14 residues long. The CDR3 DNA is TGTGCCAGCAGCCAAGGTCTGTTAAATCAGCCCCAGCATTTT. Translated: CASSQGLLNQPQHF.

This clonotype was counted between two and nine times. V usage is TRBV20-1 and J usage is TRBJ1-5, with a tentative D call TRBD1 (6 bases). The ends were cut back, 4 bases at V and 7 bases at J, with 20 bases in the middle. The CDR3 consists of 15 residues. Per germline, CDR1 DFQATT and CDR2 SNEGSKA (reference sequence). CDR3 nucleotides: TGCAGTGCTACCAAGGACAGTGCGGGTGGGCAGCCCCAGCATTTT. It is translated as CSATKDSAGGQPQHF.

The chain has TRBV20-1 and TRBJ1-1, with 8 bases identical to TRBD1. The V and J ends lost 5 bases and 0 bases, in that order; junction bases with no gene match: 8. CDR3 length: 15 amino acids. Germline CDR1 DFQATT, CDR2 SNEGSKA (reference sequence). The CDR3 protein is CSALDRGWVNTEAFF. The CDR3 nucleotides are TGCAGTGCTCTTGACAGGGGATGGGTGAACACTGAAGCTTTCTTT.

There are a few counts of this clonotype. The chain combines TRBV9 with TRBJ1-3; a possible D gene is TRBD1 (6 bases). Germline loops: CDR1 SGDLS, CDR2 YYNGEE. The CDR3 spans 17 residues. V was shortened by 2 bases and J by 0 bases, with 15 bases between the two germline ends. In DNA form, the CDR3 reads TGTGCCAGCAGCGTCGGGTGGGGGGGGCCCTCTGGAAACACCATATATTTT. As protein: CASSVGWGGPSGNTIYF. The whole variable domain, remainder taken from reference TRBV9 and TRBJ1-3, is DSGVTQTPKHLITATGQRVTLRCSPRSGDLSVYWYQQSLDQGLQFLIQYYNGEERAKGNILERFSAQQFPDLHSELNLSSLELGDSALYFCASSVGWGGPSGNTIYFGEGSWLTVV.

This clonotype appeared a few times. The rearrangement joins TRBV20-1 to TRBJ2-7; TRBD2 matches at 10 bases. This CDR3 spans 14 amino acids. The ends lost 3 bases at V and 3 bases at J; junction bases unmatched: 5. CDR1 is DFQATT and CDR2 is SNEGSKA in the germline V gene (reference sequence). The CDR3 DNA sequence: TGCAGTGCTAGCTTACAGCGGGAGGGCTACGAGCAGTACTTC. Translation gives CSASLQREGYEQYF.

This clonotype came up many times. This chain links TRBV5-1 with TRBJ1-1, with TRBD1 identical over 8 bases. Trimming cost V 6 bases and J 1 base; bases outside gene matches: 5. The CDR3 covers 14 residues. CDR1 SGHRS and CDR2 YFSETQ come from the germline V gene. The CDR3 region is CASTPGTGNTEAFF. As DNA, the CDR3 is TGCGCCAGCACCCCCGGGACAGGGAACACTGAAGCTTTCTTT. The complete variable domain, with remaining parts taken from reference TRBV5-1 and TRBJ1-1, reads KAGVTQTPRYLIKTRGQQVTLSCSPISGHRSVSWYQQTPGQGLQFLFEYFSETQRNKGNFPGRFSGRQFSNSRSEMNVSTLELGDSALYLCASTPGTGNTEAFFGQGTRLTVV.

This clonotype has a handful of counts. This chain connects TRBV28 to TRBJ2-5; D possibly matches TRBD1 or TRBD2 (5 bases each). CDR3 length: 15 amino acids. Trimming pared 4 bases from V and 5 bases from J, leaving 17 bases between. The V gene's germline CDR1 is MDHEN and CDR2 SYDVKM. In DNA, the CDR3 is TGTGCCAGCAGTTCCCCCGGGACGGGCTTGGAGACCCAGTACTTC. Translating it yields CASSSPGTGLETQYF.

For the CDR3, the DNA is TGTGCCAGCATCCAGCAGGGGGCGGGGGACACTGAAGCTTTCTTT. This codes for CASIQQGAGDTEAFF. This chain connects TRBV6-6 to TRBJ1-1; 8 bases are a match to TRBD1. This CDR3 is 15 amino acids long. V dropped 7 bases and J dropped 3; count of bases not matched to a gene: 10. The germline gives CDR1 MNHNY, CDR2 SVGAGI (reference sequence).

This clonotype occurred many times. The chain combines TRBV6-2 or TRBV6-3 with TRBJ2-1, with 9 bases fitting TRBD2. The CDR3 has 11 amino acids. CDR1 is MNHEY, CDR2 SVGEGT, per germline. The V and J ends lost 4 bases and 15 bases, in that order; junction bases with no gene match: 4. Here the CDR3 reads CASSSLAGSFF. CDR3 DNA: TGTGCCAGCAGTTCCCTAGCGGGATCGTTCTTC.

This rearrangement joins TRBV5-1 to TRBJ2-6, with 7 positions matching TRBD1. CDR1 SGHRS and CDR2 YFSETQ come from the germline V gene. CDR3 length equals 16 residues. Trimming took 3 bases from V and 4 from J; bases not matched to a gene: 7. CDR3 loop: CASSSTRQGGANVLTF. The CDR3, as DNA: TGCGCCAGCAGCTCTACCCGACAGGGCGGGGCCAACGTCCTGACTTTC.

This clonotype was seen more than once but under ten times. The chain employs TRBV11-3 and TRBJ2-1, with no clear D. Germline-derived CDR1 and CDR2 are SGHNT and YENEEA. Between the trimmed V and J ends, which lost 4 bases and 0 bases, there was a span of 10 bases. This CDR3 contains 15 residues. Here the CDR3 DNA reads TGTGCCAGCAGCTCGTATCTTGGCTCCTACAATGAGCAGTTCTTC. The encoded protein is CASSSYLGSYNEQFF.